One and the same sample provided the 7 T cell receptor beta chains below, sequenced in a study of identical twins (dated by TCRdb to about 2016). Library method: 5' RACE. Sequencing was carried out with an Illumina HiSeq 2000. TCRdb itself trimmed the public reads at Q25 with fastp, ran MiXCR and retained productive beta chains. Each entry merges the rows of one CDR3 protein and shows their most common DNA and genes. This sample holds a few hundred thousand distinct CDR3 sequences; roughly 9% were observed only once. The top ten clones comprise 8% to 10% of the sample. The sample comprised naive T cells sorted from blood. The sample's cell subset or site label, in plain terms: cells isolated with a human naive T-cell isolation kit. These receptor sequences come from a woman in her 50s in good health.

This clonotype occurred a few times. The V gene is TRBV20-1, the J gene TRBJ2-5, with 9 bases that match TRBD1. CDR3 length equals 14 residues. The germline V gene has CDR1 DFQATT and CDR2 SNEGSKA (reference sequence). The V and J ends lost 5 bases and 5 bases, in that order; junction bases with no gene match: 9. CDR3 in DNA: TGCAGTGCTCGCCGACAGGGGGAGGTCGAGACCCAGTACTTC. Translating gives CSARRQGEVETQYF.

This clonotype was found a few times. The chain couples TRBV7-8 to TRBJ2-4; no clear D gene. The CDR3 totals 15 residues. The V end lost 2 bases, the J end lost 2 bases, and 10 bases lay between the germline ends. Germline V gene data show CDR1 as SGHVS and CDR2 as FQNEAQ. Here the CDR3 DNA reads TGTGCCAGCAGCTTATCGGCGTTGTCCAAAAACATTCAGTACTTC. It translates to CASSLSALSKNIQYF.

This clonotype was detected only a few times. The chain is built from TRBV3-1 and TRBJ1-2; weak D call: TRBD1 (5 bases). V was pared by 2 bases and J by 4 bases, with 11 bases between. The CDR3 contains 14 residues. CDR1 LGHDT and CDR2 YNNKEL come from the germline V gene (reference sequence). CDR3 protein: CASSQNRDGYGYTF. The CDR3 region has the DNA TGTGCCAGCAGCCAAAACCGGGACGGCTATGGCTACACCTTC.

The chain uses TRBV4-1 and TRBJ1-1, with TRBD1 matching 8 bases. Germline V gene lookup returns CDR1 MGHRA and CDR2 YSYEKL. V shed 3 bases, J shed 6 bases, and the junction held 12 bases outside the gene matches. There are 16 residues in the CDR3. CDR3 sequence reads: CASSHQPGGVESEAFF. Here the CDR3 DNA reads TGCGCCAGCAGCCATCAACCAGGGGGCGTAGAATCTGAAGCTTTCTTT.

The chain couples TRBV4-1 to TRBJ2-1; 10 bases match TRBD2. With 1 base clipped from V and 9 bases from J, the junction kept 9 bases outside the gene matches. There are 16 residues in the CDR3. In germline, CDR1 is MGHRA, CDR2 YSYEKL. CDR3 amino acids: CASSQGLAGGGGEQFF. The CDR3, as DNA: TGCGCCAGCAGCCAAGGATTAGCGGGAGGCGGGGGTGAGCAGTTCTTC.

This clonotype was observed a few times. The rearrangement uses TRBV5-1 and TRBJ1-4; D remains ambiguous. Germline CDR1 is SGHRS and CDR2 is YFSETQ. The CDR3 runs 15 residues. Trimming removed 4 bases from V and 2 bases from J, with 12 bases in between. The CDR3 region is CASSPPLGTNEKLFF. For the CDR3, the DNA is TGCGCCAGCAGCCCCCCACTGGGCACTAATGAAAAACTGTTTTTT.

The chain joins TRBV6-5 to TRBJ1-4; D is unclear. CDR3 length equals 16 residues. Trimming took off 0 bases at V and 1 base at J, with 9 bases between the two ends. CDR1 MNHEY and CDR2 SVGAGI come from the germline V gene. CDR3 sequence (DNA): TGTGCCAGCAGTTACTCGGGTGGAAGAACTAATGAAAAACTGTTTTTT. As protein: CASSYSGGRTNEKLFF.